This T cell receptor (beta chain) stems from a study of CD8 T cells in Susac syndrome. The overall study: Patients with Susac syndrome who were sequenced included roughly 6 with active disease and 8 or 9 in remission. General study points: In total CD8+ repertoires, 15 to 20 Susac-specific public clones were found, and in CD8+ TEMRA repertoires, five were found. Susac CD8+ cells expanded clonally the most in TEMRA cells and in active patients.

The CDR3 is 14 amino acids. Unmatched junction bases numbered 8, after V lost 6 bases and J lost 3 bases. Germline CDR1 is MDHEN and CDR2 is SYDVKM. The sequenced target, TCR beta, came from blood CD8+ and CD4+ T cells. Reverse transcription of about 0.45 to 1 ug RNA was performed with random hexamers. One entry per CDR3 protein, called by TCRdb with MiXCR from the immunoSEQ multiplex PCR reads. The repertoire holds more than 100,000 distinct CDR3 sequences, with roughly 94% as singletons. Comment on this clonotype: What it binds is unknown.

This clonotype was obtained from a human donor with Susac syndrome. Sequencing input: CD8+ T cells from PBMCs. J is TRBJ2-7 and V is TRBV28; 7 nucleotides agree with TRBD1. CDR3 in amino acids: CASRAGQALYEQYF. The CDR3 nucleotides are TGTGCCAGCAGAGCCGGACAGGCTCTCTACGAGCAGTACTTC.